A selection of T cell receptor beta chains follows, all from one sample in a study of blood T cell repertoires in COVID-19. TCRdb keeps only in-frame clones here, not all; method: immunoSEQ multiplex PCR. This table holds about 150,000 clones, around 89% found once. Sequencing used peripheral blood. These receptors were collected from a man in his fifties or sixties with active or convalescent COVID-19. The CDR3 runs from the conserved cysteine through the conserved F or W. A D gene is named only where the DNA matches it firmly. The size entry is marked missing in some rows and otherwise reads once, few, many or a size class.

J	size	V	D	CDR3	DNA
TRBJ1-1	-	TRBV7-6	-	CASSWRINTEAFF	TGTGCCAGCAGCTGGAGGATTAACACTGAAGCTTTCTTT
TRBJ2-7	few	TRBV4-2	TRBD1	CASSQTGLGSYEQYF	TGTGCCAGCAGCCAGACAGGGTTAGGGTCCTACGAGCAGTACTTC
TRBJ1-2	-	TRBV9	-	CASSPLPGVDYGYTF	TGTGCCAGCAGCCCCTTACCAGGGGTTGACTATGGCTACACCTTC
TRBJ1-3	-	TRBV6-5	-	CASSYSRGSSGNTIYF	TGTGCCAGCAGTTACTCGAGAGGGAGCTCTGGAAACACCATATATTTT
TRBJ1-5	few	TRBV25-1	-	CASSARPSNQPQHF	TGTGCCAGCTCTGCGCGGCCTAGCAATCAGCCCCAGCATTTT
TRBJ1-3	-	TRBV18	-	CASSPDSSGNTIYF	TGTGCCAGCTCACCCGACAGCTCTGGAAACACCATATATTTT
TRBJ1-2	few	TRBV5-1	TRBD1	CASSPTGGGDYGYTF	TGCGCCAGCAGCCCGACAGGGGGCGGTGACTATGGCTACACCTTC
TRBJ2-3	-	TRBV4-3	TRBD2	CASSQGLAGGFTDTQYF	TGCGCCAGCAGCCAGGGACTAGCGGGTGGGTTCACAGATACGCAGTATTTT
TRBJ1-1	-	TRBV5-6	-	CASSLAMGRVNTEAFF	TGTGCCAGCAGCTTGGCCATGGGCAGGGTGAACACTGAAGCTTTCTTT
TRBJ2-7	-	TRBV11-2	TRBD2	CASSLPYRAGVAYEQYF	TGTGCCAGCAGCTTGCCCTATCGAGCGGGGGTCGCCTACGAGCAGTACTTC
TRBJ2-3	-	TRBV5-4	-	CASNDQRNTDTQYF	TGTGCCAGCAACGATCAGCGGAACACAGATACGCAGTATTTT
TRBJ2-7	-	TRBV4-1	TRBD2	CASSHLAGAYEQYF	TGCGCCAGCAGCCATCTAGCGGGGGCCTACGAGCAGTACTTC
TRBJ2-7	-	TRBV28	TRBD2	CASSKTGTSGPLYEQYF	TGTGCCAGCAGCAAAACCGGGACTAGCGGTCCCTTGTACGAGCAGTACTTC
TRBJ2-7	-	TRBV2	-	CASSEGGVSYEQYF	TGTGCCAGCAGTGAAGGGGGGGTCTCTTACGAGCAGTACTTC
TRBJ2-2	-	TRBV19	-	CASSLGRQGLGELFF	TGTGCCAGTAGTCTAGGTCGACAGGGACTCGGGGAGCTGTTTTTT
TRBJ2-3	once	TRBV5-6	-	CASSEPRTITDTQYF	TGTGCCAGCAGCGAGCCGAGAACCATTACAGATACGCAGTATTTT
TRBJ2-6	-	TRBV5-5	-	CASRESGAGANVLTF	TGTGCCAGCAGGGAGAGCGGTGCCGGGGCCAACGTCCTGACTTTC
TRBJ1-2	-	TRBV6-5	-	CASTRSGMGYTF	TGTGCCAGCACTAGGTCTGGAATGGGCTACACCTTC
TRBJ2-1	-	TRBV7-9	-	CASSSSGVEADIYNEQFF	TGTGCCAGCAGCTCCTCCGGGGTCGAAGCCGACATCTACAATGAGCAGTTCTTC
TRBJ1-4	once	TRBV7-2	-	CASRRTVGGEKLFF	TGTGCCAGCAGGCGTACAGTAGGAGGTGAAAAACTGTTTTTT
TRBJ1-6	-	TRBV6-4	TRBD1	CASSVDRGGPLHF	TGTGCCAGCAGTGTGGACAGGGGGGGCCCCCTCCACTTT
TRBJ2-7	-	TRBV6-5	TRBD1	CANGDSSYEQYF	TGTGCCAACGGGGACAGCTCCTACGAGCAGTACTTC
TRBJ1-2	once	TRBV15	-	CAAAWGTGGYTF	TGTGCCGCTGCCTGGGGAACAGGGGGCTACACCTTC
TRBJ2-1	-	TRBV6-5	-	CASSSPRTAEQFF	TGTGCCAGCAGTTCTCCACGCACAGCTGAGCAGTTCTTC
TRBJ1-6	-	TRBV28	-	CASRRGDRSSPLHF	TGTGCCAGCAGGCGGGGCGATAGGAGTTCACCCCTCCACTTT
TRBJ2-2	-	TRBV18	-	CASSPATTRLGELFF	TGTGCCAGCTCACCAGCGACAACTCGGCTCGGGGAGCTGTTTTTT
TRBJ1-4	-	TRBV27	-	CASSFGFREGEKLFF	TGTGCCAGCAGTTTTGGATTCAGGGAGGGCGAAAAACTGTTTTTT
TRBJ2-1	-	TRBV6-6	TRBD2	CASSYSGRAHNEQFF	TGTGCCAGCAGTTACAGCGGGAGGGCCCACAATGAGCAGTTCTTC
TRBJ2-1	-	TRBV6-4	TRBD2	CASSTELAGGNEQFF	TGTGCCAGCTCCACTGAACTAGCGGGGGGGAATGAGCAGTTCTTC
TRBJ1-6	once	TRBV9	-	CASSVDRSGSPLHF	TGTGCCAGCAGCGTAGACAGGTCTGGTTCACCCCTCCACTTT
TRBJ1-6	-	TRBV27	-	CASSAQRGYNSPLHF	TGTGCCAGCAGTGCCCAGCGTGGGTATAATTCACCCCTCCACTTT
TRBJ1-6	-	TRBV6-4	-	CASTDSLNSPLHF	TGTGCCAGCACTGACAGCCTCAATTCACCCCTCCACTTT
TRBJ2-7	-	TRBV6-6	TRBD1	CASSSQGESYEQYF	TGTGCCAGCAGCTCACAGGGGGAAAGCTACGAGCAGTACTTC
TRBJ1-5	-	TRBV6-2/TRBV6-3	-	CASSDPGRNRENQPQHF	TGTGCCAGCAGTGACCCCGGTCGTAACAGAGAGAATCAGCCCCAGCATTTT
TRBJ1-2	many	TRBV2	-	CASKDNPSGGYTF	TGTGCCAGCAAGGACAATCCCTCGGGTGGCTACACCTTC
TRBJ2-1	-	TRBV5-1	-	CASSLGQSYNEQFF	TGCGCCAGCAGCTTAGGACAGAGCTACAATGAGCAGTTCTTC
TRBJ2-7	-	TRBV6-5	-	CASIKGASYSYEQYF	TGTGCCAGCATTAAAGGGGCATCCTACTCCTACGAGCAGTACTTC
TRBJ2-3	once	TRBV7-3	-	CASSLATNSDTQYF	TGTGCCAGCAGCTTGGCGACTAACTCAGATACGCAGTATTTT
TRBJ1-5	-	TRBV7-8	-	CASSLVPSSILYSNQPQHF	TGTGCCAGCAGCTTAGTACCTTCCTCCATACTTTATAGCAATCAGCCCCAGCATTTT
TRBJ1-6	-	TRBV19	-	CASSQGIGRSPLHF	TGTGCCAGCAGCCAGGGAATTGGCCGTTCACCCCTCCACTTT